The 6 T cell receptor beta chains below come from one sample, sequenced in a study of T cell responses to AZD1222 COVID-19 vaccine. Only in-frame clones appear in the TCRdb table, and some are missing; sequencing was by immunoSEQ multiplex PCR. The table includes around 100,000 clones, more than 75% detected once. Sequenced here: peripheral blood, sampled 28 days after the second AZD1222 dose. Every receptor here comes from an adult who received the AZD1222 COVID-19 vaccine.

This chain links TRBV7-2 with TRBJ1-1, with TRBD1 matching over 9 bases. Trimming removed 5 bases from V and 5 bases from J; junction bases left unmatched: 3. The length of the CDR3 is 13 residues. Germline CDR1 is SGHTA and CDR2 is FQGNSA. The CDR3 nucleotides read TGTGCCAGCAGCCGGGGACAGGGAACTGAAGCTTTCTTT. Protein product: CASSRGQGTEAFF.

The V call is TRBV7-3, the J call TRBJ2-1; tentatively, D is TRBD1 or TRBD2 (6 bases each). Trimming removed 2 bases at V and 1 base at J, with 9 bases between. This CDR3 contains 15 residues. Germline CDR1 and CDR2: SGHTA and FQGTGA. In DNA, the CDR3 is TGTGCCAGCAGCTTACAGGGGAGGTCCTACAATGAGCAGTTCTTC. It is translated as CASSLQGRSYNEQFF.

The chain joins TRBV30 to TRBJ1-5; a weak D match, TRBD1 (5 bases). Trimming took 2 bases from V and 3 from J, leaving 14 bases between them. Per germline, CDR1 GTSNPN and CDR2 SVGIG (reference sequence). This CDR3 region has 15 residues. The DNA of the CDR3 is TGTGCCTGGAGTCTGGAGGGGAGGTTCAATCAGCCCCAGCATTTT. Translated: CAWSLEGRFNQPQHF.

The chain links TRBV6-2 or TRBV6-3 to TRBJ1-1; 10 nucleotides match TRBD1. V lost 6 bases, J lost 5 bases, and 6 bases stayed unmatched. Germline lookup yields CDR1 MNHEY and CDR2 SVGEGT. CDR3 size: 14 residues. In nucleotides, the CDR3 is TGTGCCAGCAGCCTCGGGACAGGGGTTACTGAAGCTTTCTTT. Encoded protein: CASSLGTGVTEAFF.

On this clone: This sample also contains other DNA sequences that code for the same CDR3. V usage is TRBV7-9 and J usage is TRBJ1-1; a possible D gene is TRBD1 (6 bases). Deletions cut 5 bases from V and 2 bases from J, with 15 bases between. CDR1 is SEHNR and CDR2 is FQNEAQ in the germline V gene (reference sequence). The CDR3 extends over 15 amino acids. The CDR3, as DNA: TGTGCCAGCAGCCGTCCCAGGGGACTAAACACTGAAGCTTTCTTT. This codes for CASSRPRGLNTEAFF.

The chain uses TRBV9 and TRBJ1-1; D remains unclear. CDR3 length: 13 residues. Trimming left V 3 bases short and J 0 bases short, with 6 bases between. Germline CDR1 SGDLS, CDR2 YYNGEE. The CDR3 region is CASSATVNTEAFF. The DNA of the CDR3 is TGTGCCAGCAGCGCGACGGTGAACACTGAAGCTTTCTTT.